A selection of T cell receptor beta chains follows, all from one sample in a study of T cell responses to AZD1222 COVID-19 vaccine. Clones were read by immunoSEQ multiplex PCR, and TCRdb kept only the in-frame ones, dropping some. The repertoire holds around 140,000 clones, with 75% to 85% as singletons. The specimen comprised peripheral blood, sampled 28 days after the second dose of the MenACWY control vaccine. All receptors come from an adult who received the MenACWY meningococcal vaccine as a control. Each CDR3 is given with its conserved first and last residue. D genes are given only for firm matches. Size is stated for part of the rows, as once, few or many counts, or as a class when the clone is expanded.

TRBV13	TRBD2	.	TRBJ2-2	TGTGCCAGCAGCTTAGGACTAGCGGGAGAGATCGGGGAGCTGTTTTTT	CASSLGLAGEIGELFF
TRBV28	TRBD1	few	TRBJ1-5	TGTGCCAACGGACAGGGCTATCAGCCCCAGCATTTT	CANGQGYQPQHF
TRBV6-5	.	.	TRBJ1-5	TGTGCCAGTTTAACAGCTGGAAGCAATCAGCCCCAGCATTTT	CASLTAGSNQPQHF
TRBV7-7	.	.	TRBJ1-6	TGTGCCAGCAGCTTCGGACTTAATTCACCCCTCCACTTT	CASSFGLNSPLHF
TRBV28	TRBD1	.	TRBJ1-5	TGTGCCAGCAGTTTGCCCCCGACAGGGCCCCAGCCCCAGCATTTT	CASSLPPTGPQPQHF
TRBV7-8	.	.	TRBJ1-2	TGTGCCAGCAGTTCCGGGAGGCAGGGGTCGAGTGGCTACACCTTC	CASSSGRQGSSGYTF
TRBV29-1	TRBD1	.	TRBJ1-5	TGCAGCGTTGCTGGGACAGTCAATCAGCCCCAGCATTTT	CSVAGTVNQPQHF
TRBV28	.	.	TRBJ1-4	TGTGCCAGCAGTTTTCCGGCCTTAGGAAATGAAAAACTGTTTTTT	CASSFPALGNEKLFF
TRBV9	.	.	TRBJ1-3	TGTGCCAGCAGCGTAGCGGAGGGGACAAGTGGAAACACCATATATTTT	CASSVAEGTSGNTIYF
TRBV3-1/TRBV3-2	.	.	TRBJ1-3	TGTGCCAGCAGCCTGGGGAGCTCTGGAAACACCATATATTTT	CASSLGSSGNTIYF
TRBV19	.	.	TRBJ1-1	TGTGCCAGTAGTACAAGGGCAGGGTTCACTGAAGCTTTCTTT	CASSTRAGFTEAFF
TRBV7-9	.	.	TRBJ1-5	TGTGCCAGCAGCCCCGGGCGGGGGGCGCGGGAAAATCAACCCCAGCATTTT	CASSPGRGARENQPQHF
TRBV7-3	.	.	TRBJ1-1	TGTGCCAGCAGCTTAAGGCTCGGGGGGGACACTGAAGCTTTCTTT	CASSLRLGGDTEAFF
TRBV18	.	.	TRBJ1-1	TGTGCCAGCTCACCAGCCGGGAACACTGAAGCTTTCTTT	CASSPAGNTEAFF
TRBV24-1	.	.	TRBJ2-5	TGTGCCACCAGTGAAAAAAAGCAAGAGACCCAGTACTTC	CATSEKKQETQYF
TRBV28	TRBD1	.	TRBJ1-3	TGTGCCAGCAGGGAGGGGGCTATCTCTGGCGGAAACACCATATATTTT	CASREGAISGGNTIYF
TRBV5-6	.	.	TRBJ2-7	TGTGCCAGCAGCCGACCTGGAGGGAGCGAGCAGTACTTC	CASSRPGGSEQYF
TRBV19	.	.	TRBJ1-4	TGTGCCTGTAACAGGGTTAACGGTAATGAAAAACTGTTTTTT	CACNRVNGNEKLFF
TRBV5-6	.	.	TRBJ1-1	TGTGCCAGCAGGCCCCAGGGAGGCACTGAAGCTTTCTTT	CASRPQGGTEAFF
TRBV6-2/TRBV6-3	TRBD1	.	TRBJ1-4	TGTGCCAGCAGTTGGCGGGACAGGGTAGGGCGGACAACTAATGAAAAACTGTTTTTT	CASSWRDRVGRTTNEKLFF
TRBV25-1	.	.	TRBJ1-4	TGTGCCAGCAGGGACAGAAAACTGTTTTTT	CASRDRKLFF
TRBV19	.	once	TRBJ2-5	TGTGCCAGTAGTCCGGGGTCAGGTTTCCAAGAGACCCAGTACTTC	CASSPGSGFQETQYF
TRBV19	TRBD1	.	TRBJ1-5	TGTGCAGACAGGGGAGGCAATCAGCCCCAGCATTTT	CADRGGNQPQHF
TRBV20-1	.	.	TRBJ1-1	TGCAGTGCTAGGGGGGGCACTGAAGCTTTCTTT	CSARGGTEAFF
TRBV6-5	TRBD1	.	TRBJ1-4	TGTGCCAGCAGTTTACAGGGGAATGGTGAAAAACTGTTTTTT	CASSLQGNGEKLFF
TRBV27	.	.	TRBJ1-1	TGTGCCAGCAGTTTAGGGCCAGGCCTCCGTGGAGCTTTCTTT	CASSLGPGLRGAFF
TRBV19	.	once	TRBJ1-4	TGTGCCAGTAGCGGACAGTTTTATGAAAAACTGTTTTTT	CASSGQFYEKLFF
TRBV5-1	TRBD1	.	TRBJ1-4	TGCGCCAGCAGCCCTGGACAGGTAGCAACTAATGAAAAACTGTTTTTT	CASSPGQVATNEKLFF
TRBV4-2	.	.	TRBJ1-6	TGTGCCAGCAGCGCCCACGGGAATTCACCCCTCCACTTT	CASSAHGNSPLHF
TRBV19	TRBD1	.	TRBJ2-7	TGTGCCAGTAGTATAAGGGGTGGGGACAGCTACGAGCAGTACTTC	CASSIRGGDSYEQYF
TRBV5-1	.	.	TRBJ1-4	TGCGCCAGCAGCATCGCTCCACAGGGCTATAATGAAAAACTGTTTTTT	CASSIAPQGYNEKLFF
TRBV5-1	.	.	TRBJ2-2	TGCGCCAGCAGCATGGACCCCGCGGGCACCGGGGAGCTGTTTTTT	CASSMDPAGTGELFF
TRBV10-3	.	.	TRBJ1-3	TGTGCCATCAGTGAGACCACATCTGGAAACACCATATATTTT	CAISETTSGNTIYF
TRBV3-1/TRBV3-2	.	.	TRBJ1-2	TGTGCCAGCAGACCCACCGCATCCTATGGCTACACCTTC	CASRPTASYGYTF
TRBV12-3/TRBV12-4	.	.	TRBJ2-7	TGTGCCAGCAGTTTAGCGGGAGGTTCCGAGCAGTACTTC	CASSLAGGSEQYF
TRBV5-1	.	.	TRBJ2-3	TGCGCCAGCAGCTTGGTGAGGAGTGATACGCAGTATTTT	CASSLVRSDTQYF
TRBV6-2/TRBV6-3	.	.	TRBJ2-7	TGTGCCAGCAGTGGGGTCCCGGAAGGGGCATCCGAGCAGTACTTC	CASSGVPEGASEQYF
TRBV27	TRBD1	once	TRBJ1-1	TGTGCCAGCAGGCCTAGACAGGGGTATATTAACACTGAAGCTTTCTTT	CASRPRQGYINTEAFF
TRBV7-2	.	once	TRBJ1-4	TGTGCCAGCAGCTTAGGCGTGAACTATGAAAAACTGTTTTTT	CASSLGVNYEKLFF
TRBV13	.	.	TRBJ1-3	TGTGCCAGCAGCGCGGATCGCTCTGGAAACACCATATATTTT	CASSADRSGNTIYF
TRBV9	TRBD2	.	TRBJ2-3	TGTGCCAGCAGCCCTCGAGCCGGGGGGATCAACACAGATACGCAGTATTTT	CASSPRAGGINTDTQYF
TRBV19	.	.	TRBJ1-5	TGTGCCAGTAGTATCGGGGGGGCAAGCAATCAGCCCCAGCATTTT	CASSIGGASNQPQHF
TRBV30	TRBD1	few	TRBJ1-2	TGTGCCTGGAGCGGACAGGGAGCCAACTATGGCTACACCTTC	CAWSGQGANYGYTF
TRBV7-2	.	.	TRBJ2-7	TGTGCCAGCAGCTTAGCCGCCCACGAGCAGTACTTC	CASSLAAHEQYF
TRBV4-2	TRBD1	.	TRBJ1-4	TGTGCCAGCAGCTTCCCACAGGGGACTAATGAAAAACTGTTTTTT	CASSFPQGTNEKLFF
TRBV5-1	TRBD2	.	TRBJ2-1	TGCGCCAGCAAGGGACTAGCGGGAGGGCCGCAGGAGCAGTTCTTC	CASKGLAGGPQEQFF
TRBV4-2	.	.	TRBJ1-6	TGTGCCAGCAGCCAAGATAGACGGGATTCACCCCTCCACTTT	CASSQDRRDSPLHF
TRBV7-2	.	once	TRBJ1-5	TGTGCCAGCAGCTCCAGGACAGCGGTCAATCAGCCCCAGCATTTT	CASSSRTAVNQPQHF
TRBV6-5	TRBD1	.	TRBJ2-7	TGTGCCAGCAGTTCTAATACGGGACAGGGTCTTGAGCAGTACTTC	CASSSNTGQGLEQYF